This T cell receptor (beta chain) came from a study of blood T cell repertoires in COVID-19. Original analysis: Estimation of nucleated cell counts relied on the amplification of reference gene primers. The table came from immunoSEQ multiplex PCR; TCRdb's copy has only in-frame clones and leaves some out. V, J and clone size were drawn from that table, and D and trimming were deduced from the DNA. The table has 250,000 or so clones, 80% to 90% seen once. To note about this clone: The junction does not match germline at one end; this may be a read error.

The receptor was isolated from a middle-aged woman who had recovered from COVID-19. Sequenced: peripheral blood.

In nucleotides, the CDR3 is TGTGCCAGCAGCCACCTGACTAGCGGGGGGGCCAATGCGCAGTTCTTC. As protein: CASSHLTSGGANAQFF. The chain combines TRBV3-1 (or the pseudogene TRBV3-2) with TRBJ2-1; 14 positions match TRBD2. CDR1 is LGHDT, CDR2 YNNKEL, per germline (reference sequence). The CDR3 has 16 residues.